This is a list of T cell receptor beta chains from one sample in a study of T cells after yellow fever vaccination. TCRdb independently ran MiXCR on the 5' RACE reads; one entry per CDR3 protein. Among roughly 30,000 distinct CDR3 sequences listed, 6.3% were seen once. Sequenced here: PBMCs, either bulk or a sorted T-cell subset (CD4+, CD8+, memory, or dextramer-sorted; not recorded which), sampled on the day of the yellow fever booster vaccination. The receptors come from a man aged 25-45 years who received the YFV17D yellow fever vaccine. CDR3s include the opening cysteine and the closing phenylalanine or tryptophan. Fields, in order: clone size, V gene, J gene, D gene, CDR3 protein, CDR3 DNA. D genes are given only for firm matches. Rows give clone size only sometimes, using once, few, many, or a class for an expanded clone.

abundance: many
v_gene: TRBV20-1
j_gene: TRBJ1-5
d_gene: -
CDR3aa: CSARKQVSNQPQHF
CDR3nt: TGCAGTGCTAGAAAACAGGTTAGCAATCAGCCCCAGCATTTT

abundance: many
v_gene: TRBV12-3/TRBV12-4
j_gene: TRBJ2-3
d_gene: -
CDR3aa: CASSLSEMDTQYF
CDR3nt: TGTGCCAGCAGTCTCAGCGAGATGGATACGCAGTATTTT

abundance: few
v_gene: TRBV20-1
j_gene: TRBJ2-3
d_gene: -
CDR3aa: CSARSGPSTDTQYF
CDR3nt: TGCAGTGCTAGAAGTGGCCCTAGCACAGATACGCAGTATTTT

abundance: -
v_gene: TRBV29-1
j_gene: TRBJ2-5
d_gene: -
CDR3aa: CSVVGGKETQYF
CDR3nt: TGCAGCGTTGTTGGGGGAAAGGAGACCCAGTACTTC

abundance: few
v_gene: TRBV7-9
j_gene: TRBJ1-3
d_gene: -
CDR3aa: CASSPSVTVFSGNTIYF
CDR3nt: TGTGCCAGCAGCCCGTCTGTGACAGTTTTCTCTGGAAACACCATATATTTT

abundance: few
v_gene: TRBV20-1
j_gene: TRBJ1-2
d_gene: -
CDR3aa: CSATRFQSDYGYTF
CDR3nt: TGCAGTGCTACCAGGTTCCAGTCGGACTATGGCTACACCTTC

abundance: many
v_gene: TRBV11-1
j_gene: TRBJ1-1
d_gene: TRBD1
CDR3aa: CASSRGQAGTEAFF
CDR3nt: TGTGCCAGCAGCCGGGGACAGGCGGGCACTGAAGCTTTCTTT

abundance: few
v_gene: TRBV7-2
j_gene: TRBJ2-1
d_gene: TRBD1
CDR3aa: CAGRTGSNEQFF
CDR3nt: TGTGCCGGACGGACAGGGTCAAATGAGCAGTTCTTC

abundance: -
v_gene: TRBV5-4
j_gene: TRBJ2-5
d_gene: TRBD2
CDR3aa: CASSSSGRAETQYF
CDR3nt: TGTGCCAGCAGCAGTAGCGGGAGGGCAGAGACCCAGTACTTC

abundance: many
v_gene: TRBV10-3
j_gene: TRBJ2-7
d_gene: -
CDR3aa: CAISPGERVSYEQYF
CDR3nt: TGTGCCATCAGTCCTGGGGAGCGGGTCTCCTACGAGCAGTACTTC

abundance: -
v_gene: TRBV20-1
j_gene: TRBJ2-1
d_gene: -
CDR3aa: CCATQSGRRYNEQFF
CDR3nt: TGCTGTGCGACGCAGAGTGGCAGGAGGTACAATGAGCAGTTCTTC

abundance: many
v_gene: TRBV18
j_gene: TRBJ2-7
d_gene: -
CDR3aa: CASSPLDTHYEQYF
CDR3nt: TGTGCCAGCTCACCCCTGGACACACATTACGAGCAGTACTTC

abundance: many
v_gene: TRBV20-1
j_gene: TRBJ2-7
d_gene: TRBD1
CDR3aa: CSASSLWTGVDEQYF
CDR3nt: TGCAGTGCTAGCAGCTTGTGGACAGGGGTAGACGAGCAGTACTTC

abundance: -
v_gene: TRBV4-2
j_gene: TRBJ2-5
d_gene: -
CDR3aa: CASSRGTNQETQYF
CDR3nt: TGTGCCAGCAGCCGTGGGACAAACCAAGAGACCCAGTACTTC

abundance: -
v_gene: TRBV7-9
j_gene: TRBJ1-3
d_gene: -
CDR3aa: CASRTDRTGNTIYF
CDR3nt: TGTGCCAGCAGAACAGACAGGACTGGAAACACCATATATTTT

abundance: few
v_gene: TRBV5-1
j_gene: TRBJ1-1
d_gene: -
CDR3aa: CASSVRGTLTKEAFF
CDR3nt: TGCGCCAGCAGCGTCAGGGGTACCCTAACTAAGGAAGCTTTCTTT

abundance: many
v_gene: TRBV4-1
j_gene: TRBJ2-1
d_gene: -
CDR3aa: CASSQERRSEQFF
CDR3nt: TGCGCCAGCAGCCAGGAACGGCGGAGTGAGCAGTTCTTC

abundance: -
v_gene: TRBV30
j_gene: TRBJ1-5
d_gene: -
CDR3aa: CAWNTGNQPQHF
CDR3nt: TGTGCCTGGAATACCGGGAATCAGCCCCAGCATTTT

abundance: -
v_gene: TRBV27
j_gene: TRBJ2-5
d_gene: -
CDR3aa: CASGRTDQETQYF
CDR3nt: TGTGCCAGCGGCCGGACAGACCAAGAGACCCAGTACTTC

abundance: medium-sized
v_gene: TRBV7-7
j_gene: TRBJ2-1
d_gene: TRBD2
CDR3aa: CASSLDGGGNEQFF
CDR3nt: TGTGCCAGCAGCTTAGATGGCGGGGGCAATGAGCAGTTCTTC

abundance: many
v_gene: TRBV28
j_gene: TRBJ2-3
d_gene: -
CDR3aa: CASSAHSGTDTQYF
CDR3nt: TGTGCCAGCAGCGCGCACAGCGGCACAGATACGCAGTATTTT

abundance: many
v_gene: TRBV18
j_gene: TRBJ2-5
d_gene: -
CDR3aa: CASSAEETQYF
CDR3nt: TGTGCCAGCTCCGCCGAAGAGACCCAGTACTTC

abundance: -
v_gene: TRBV20-1
j_gene: TRBJ2-7
d_gene: TRBD2
CDR3aa: CSATIAGGPGEQYF
CDR3nt: TGCAGTGCTACCATAGCGGGAGGGCCGGGGGAGCAGTACTTC

abundance: few
v_gene: TRBV23-1
j_gene: TRBJ2-5
d_gene: TRBD2
CDR3aa: CASSQSSEAGGVQETQYF
CDR3nt: TGCGCCAGCAGTCAATCGTCGGAGGCGGGAGGGGTTCAAGAGACCCAGTACTTC

abundance: -
v_gene: TRBV7-9
j_gene: TRBJ2-3
d_gene: TRBD2
CDR3aa: CASSLGLAGVTDTQYF
CDR3nt: TGTGCCAGCAGCTTAGGTCTAGCGGGCGTCACAGATACGCAGTATTTT

abundance: many
v_gene: TRBV10-3
j_gene: TRBJ2-3
d_gene: -
CDR3aa: CAISGDGNTDTQYF
CDR3nt: TGTGCCATCAGCGGAGACGGAAACACAGATACGCAGTATTTT

abundance: many
v_gene: TRBV2
j_gene: TRBJ2-7
d_gene: -
CDR3aa: CASSGEVSTAQYF
CDR3nt: TGTGCCAGCAGCGGAGAGGTATCTACTGCGCAGTACTTC

abundance: few
v_gene: TRBV6-2/TRBV6-3
j_gene: TRBJ2-1
d_gene: -
CDR3aa: CASSGGLPQFF
CDR3nt: TGTGCCAGCAGTGGGGGACTCCCTCAGTTCTTC

abundance: -
v_gene: TRBV12-3/TRBV12-4
j_gene: TRBJ2-7
d_gene: -
CDR3aa: CASSLTGHEQYF
CDR3nt: TGTGCCAGCAGTTTAACAGGCCACGAGCAGTACTTC

abundance: many
v_gene: TRBV5-6
j_gene: TRBJ1-2
d_gene: -
CDR3aa: CASRETGINYGYTF
CDR3nt: TGTGCCAGCAGGGAAACCGGGATTAACTATGGCTACACCTTC

abundance: many
v_gene: TRBV6-2/TRBV6-3
j_gene: TRBJ2-2
d_gene: TRBD2
CDR3aa: CASSTSGTSVGELFF
CDR3nt: TGTGCCAGCAGTACTAGCGGAACGTCCGTCGGGGAGCTGTTTTTT

abundance: medium-sized
v_gene: TRBV11-2
j_gene: TRBJ2-2
d_gene: -
CDR3aa: CASSFLRQANTGELFF
CDR3nt: TGTGCCAGCAGCTTTTTAAGACAAGCGAACACCGGGGAGCTGTTTTTT

abundance: few
v_gene: TRBV7-9
j_gene: TRBJ2-2
d_gene: TRBD1
CDR3aa: CASTSPGQGNTGELFF
CDR3nt: TGTGCCAGCACTTCCCCCGGACAGGGGAACACCGGGGAGCTGTTTTTT

abundance: many
v_gene: TRBV10-1
j_gene: TRBJ2-3
d_gene: TRBD1
CDR3aa: CASSESGTGADTQYF
CDR3nt: TGCGCCAGCAGTGAGTCCGGGACAGGGGCCGATACGCAGTATTTT

abundance: -
v_gene: TRBV27
j_gene: TRBJ2-3
d_gene: TRBD2
CDR3aa: CASSPGLNTQYF
CDR3nt: TGTGCCAGCAGTCCGGGACTAAACACGCAGTATTTT

abundance: many
v_gene: TRBV5-6
j_gene: TRBJ2-7
d_gene: TRBD1
CDR3aa: CASSLVQGAYEQYF
CDR3nt: TGTGCCAGCAGCTTGGTGCAGGGGGCTTACGAGCAGTACTTC

abundance: many
v_gene: TRBV2
j_gene: TRBJ2-7
d_gene: -
CDR3aa: CATFGQATSAKAYEQYF
CDR3nt: TGTGCCACCTTCGGACAGGCGACTAGCGCAAAAGCCTACGAGCAGTACTTC

abundance: many
v_gene: TRBV3-1
j_gene: TRBJ2-4
d_gene: TRBD1
CDR3aa: CASSPITGGSLGNIQYF
CDR3nt: TGTGCCAGCAGCCCTATTACAGGGGGCAGCCTAGGGAACATTCAGTACTTC

abundance: many
v_gene: TRBV29-1
j_gene: TRBJ2-4
d_gene: -
CDR3aa: CSAPGQFKNIQYF
CDR3nt: TGCAGCGCACCGGGACAATTCAAAAACATTCAGTACTTC

abundance: few
v_gene: TRBV4-3
j_gene: TRBJ2-7
d_gene: -
CDR3aa: CASSQAEHSYEQYF
CDR3nt: TGCGCCAGCAGCCAAGCGGAGCACTCCTACGAGCAGTACTTC